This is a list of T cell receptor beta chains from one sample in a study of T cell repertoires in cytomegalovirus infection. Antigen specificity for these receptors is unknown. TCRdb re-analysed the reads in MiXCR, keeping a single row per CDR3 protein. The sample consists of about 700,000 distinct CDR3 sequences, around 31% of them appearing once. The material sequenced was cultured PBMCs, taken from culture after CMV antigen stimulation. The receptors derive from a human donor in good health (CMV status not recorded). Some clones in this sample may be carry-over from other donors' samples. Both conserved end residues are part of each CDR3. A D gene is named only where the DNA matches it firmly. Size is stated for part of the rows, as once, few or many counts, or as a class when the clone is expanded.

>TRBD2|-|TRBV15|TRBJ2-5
TGTGCCACCAGCAGAGGGTTTGGGACTAGCTCCCAAGAGACCCAGTACTTC
CATSRGFGTSSQETQYF
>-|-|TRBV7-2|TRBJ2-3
TGTGCCAGCAGCTTAGATTTGGGGGCCCGCACAGCTACGCAGTATTTT
CASSLDLGARTATQYF
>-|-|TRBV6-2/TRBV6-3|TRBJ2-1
TGTGCCAGCGGGCCCACAGGTTATGAGCAGTTCTTC
CASGPTGYEQFF
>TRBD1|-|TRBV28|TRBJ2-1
TGTGCCAGCAGTTCCGGGACAGGGGACTACAATGAGCAGTTCTTC
CASSSGTGDYNEQFF
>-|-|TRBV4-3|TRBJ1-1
TGCGCCAGCAGCCAAACGTCCCGGGTCACTGAAGCTTTCTTT
CASSQTSRVTEAFF
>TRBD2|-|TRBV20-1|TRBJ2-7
TGCACCGGGACTAGCGGCTCCTACGAGCAGTACTTC
CTGTSGSYEQYF
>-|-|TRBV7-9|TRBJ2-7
TGTGCCAGCAGCTTAGCGCTTGTGGTGGACGAGCAGTACTTC
CASSLALVVDEQYF
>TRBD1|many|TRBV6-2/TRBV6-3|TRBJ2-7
TGTGCCAGCAGCCGACAGGGTGTCTACGAGCAGTACTTC
CASSRQGVYEQYF
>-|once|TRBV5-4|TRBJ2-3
TGTGCCAGCAGCTTGGCCAACCAACATACGCAGTATTTT
CASSLANQHTQYF
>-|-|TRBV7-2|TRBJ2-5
TGTGCCAGCAGCCTAGGCACTGCGGGCCAAGAGACCCAGTACTTC
CASSLGTAGQETQYF
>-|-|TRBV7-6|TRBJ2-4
TGTGCCAGCAGCTCACAGAAAAACATTCAGTACTTC
CASSSQKNIQYF
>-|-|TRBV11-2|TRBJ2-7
TGTGCCAGCAGCATCAGTCAGGGCCCTATCTACGAGCAGTACTTC
CASSISQGPIYEQYF
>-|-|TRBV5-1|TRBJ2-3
TGCGCCAGCAGCTTGGAATTGGCAGGGAATGGGGATACGCAGTATTTT
CASSLELAGNGDTQYF
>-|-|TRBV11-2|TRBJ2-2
TGTGCCAGCGAAATGTTGACCGGGGAGCTGTTTTTT
CASEMLTGELFF
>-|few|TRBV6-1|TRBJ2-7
TGTGCCAGCAAAGGTGCCTCTTCCTACGAGCAGTACTTC
CASKGASSYEQYF
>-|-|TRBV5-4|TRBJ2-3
TGTGCCAGCAGCACTGGGGTCATCACAGATACGCAGTATTTT
CASSTGVITDTQYF
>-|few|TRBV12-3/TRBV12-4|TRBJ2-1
TGTGCCAGCACCCGAACTAGTGATGAGCAGTTCTTC
CASTRTSDEQFF
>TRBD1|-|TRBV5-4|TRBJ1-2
TGTGCCAGCAGCTCAATCCGGGACAGGGGGCGGCCTAACTATGGCTACACCTTC
CASSSIRDRGRPNYGYTF